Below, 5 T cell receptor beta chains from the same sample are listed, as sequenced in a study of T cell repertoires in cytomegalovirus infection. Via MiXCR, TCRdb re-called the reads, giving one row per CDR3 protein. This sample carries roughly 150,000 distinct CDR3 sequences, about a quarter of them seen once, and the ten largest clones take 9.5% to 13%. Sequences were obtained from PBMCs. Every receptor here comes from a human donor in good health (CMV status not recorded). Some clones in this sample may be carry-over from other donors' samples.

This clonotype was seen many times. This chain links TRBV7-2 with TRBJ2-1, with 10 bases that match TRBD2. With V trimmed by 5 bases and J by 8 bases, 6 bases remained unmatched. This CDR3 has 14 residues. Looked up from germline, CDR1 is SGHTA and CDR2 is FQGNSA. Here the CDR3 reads CASSRAGGLDEQFF. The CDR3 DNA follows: TGTGCCAGCAGCCGAGCGGGGGGGCTGGATGAGCAGTTCTTC. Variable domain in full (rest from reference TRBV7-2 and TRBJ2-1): GAGVSQSPSNKVTEKGKDVELRCDPISGHTALYWYRQSLGQGLEFLIYFQGNSAPDKSGLPSDRFSAERTGGSVSTLTIQRTQQEDSAVYLCASSRAGGLDEQFFGPGTRLTVL.

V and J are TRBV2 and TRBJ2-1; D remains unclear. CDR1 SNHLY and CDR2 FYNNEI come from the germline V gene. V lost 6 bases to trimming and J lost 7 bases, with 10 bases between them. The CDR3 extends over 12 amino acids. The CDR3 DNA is TGTGCCAGCAGGAGACTGGAAAATGAGCAGTTCTTC. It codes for CASRRLENEQFF.

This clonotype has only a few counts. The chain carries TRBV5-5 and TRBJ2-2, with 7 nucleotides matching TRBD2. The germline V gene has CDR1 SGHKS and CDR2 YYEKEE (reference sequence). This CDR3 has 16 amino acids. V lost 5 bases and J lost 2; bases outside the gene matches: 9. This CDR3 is CASSPTSNRNTGELFF. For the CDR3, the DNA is TGTGCCAGCAGTCCGACTAGCAACAGAAACACCGGGGAGCTGTTTTTT.

Here the CDR3 DNA reads TGTGCCAGCAGCTATACCCTTCCCGGAGATACGCAGTATTTT. Translating gives CASSYTLPGDTQYF. This chain uses TRBV7-9 with TRBJ2-3; no firm D call. V lost 4 bases and J lost 5, with 13 bases in between. The germline V gene encodes CDR1 SEHNR and CDR2 FQNEAQ (reference sequence). This CDR3 comprises 14 residues.

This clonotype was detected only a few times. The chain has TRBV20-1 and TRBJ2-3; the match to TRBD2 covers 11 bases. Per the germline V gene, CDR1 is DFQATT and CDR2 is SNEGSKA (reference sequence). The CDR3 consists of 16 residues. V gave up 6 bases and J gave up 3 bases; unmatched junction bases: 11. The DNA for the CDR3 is TGCAGTGCCCCCAAGGGGACTAGCGGTACGACAGATACGCAGTATTTT. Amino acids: CSAPKGTSGTTDTQYF.